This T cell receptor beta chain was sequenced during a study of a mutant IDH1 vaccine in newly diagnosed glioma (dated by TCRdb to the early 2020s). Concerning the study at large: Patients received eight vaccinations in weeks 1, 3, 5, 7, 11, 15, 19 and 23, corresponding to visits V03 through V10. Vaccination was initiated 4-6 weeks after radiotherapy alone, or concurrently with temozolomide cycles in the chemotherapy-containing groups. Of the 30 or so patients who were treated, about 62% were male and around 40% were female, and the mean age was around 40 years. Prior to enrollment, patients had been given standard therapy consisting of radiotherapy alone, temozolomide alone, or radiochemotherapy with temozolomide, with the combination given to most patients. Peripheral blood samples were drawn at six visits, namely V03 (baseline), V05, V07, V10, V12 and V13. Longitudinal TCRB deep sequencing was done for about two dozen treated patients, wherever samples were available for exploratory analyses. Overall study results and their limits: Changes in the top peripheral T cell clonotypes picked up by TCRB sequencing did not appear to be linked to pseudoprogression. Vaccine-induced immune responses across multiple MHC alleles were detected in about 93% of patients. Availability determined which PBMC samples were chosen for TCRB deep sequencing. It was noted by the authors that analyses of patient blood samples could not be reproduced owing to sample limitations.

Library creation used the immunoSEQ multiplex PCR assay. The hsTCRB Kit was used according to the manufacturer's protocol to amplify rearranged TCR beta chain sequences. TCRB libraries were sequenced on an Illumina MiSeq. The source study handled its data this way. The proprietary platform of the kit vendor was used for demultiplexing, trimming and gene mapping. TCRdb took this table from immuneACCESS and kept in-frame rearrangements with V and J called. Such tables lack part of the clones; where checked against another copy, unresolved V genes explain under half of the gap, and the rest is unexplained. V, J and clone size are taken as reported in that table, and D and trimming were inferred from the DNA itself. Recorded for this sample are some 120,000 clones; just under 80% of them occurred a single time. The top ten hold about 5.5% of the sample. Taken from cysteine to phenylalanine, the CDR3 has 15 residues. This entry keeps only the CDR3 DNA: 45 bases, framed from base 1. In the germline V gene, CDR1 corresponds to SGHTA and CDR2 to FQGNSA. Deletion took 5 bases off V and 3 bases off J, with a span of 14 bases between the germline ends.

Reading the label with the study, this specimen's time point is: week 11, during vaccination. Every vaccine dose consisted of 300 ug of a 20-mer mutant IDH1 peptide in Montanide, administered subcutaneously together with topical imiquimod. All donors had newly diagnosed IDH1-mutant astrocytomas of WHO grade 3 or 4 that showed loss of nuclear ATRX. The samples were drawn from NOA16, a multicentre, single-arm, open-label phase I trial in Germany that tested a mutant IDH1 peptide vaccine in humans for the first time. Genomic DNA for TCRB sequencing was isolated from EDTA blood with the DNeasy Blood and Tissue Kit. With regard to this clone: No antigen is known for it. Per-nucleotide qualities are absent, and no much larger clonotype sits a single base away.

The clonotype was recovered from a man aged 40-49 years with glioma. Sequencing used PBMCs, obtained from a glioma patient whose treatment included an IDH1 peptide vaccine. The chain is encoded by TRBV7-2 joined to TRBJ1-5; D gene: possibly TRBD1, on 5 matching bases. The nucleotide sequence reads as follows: TGTGCCAGCAGCCACGGACATGGGGCCAATCAGCCCCAGCATTTT. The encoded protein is CASSHGHGANQPQHF.